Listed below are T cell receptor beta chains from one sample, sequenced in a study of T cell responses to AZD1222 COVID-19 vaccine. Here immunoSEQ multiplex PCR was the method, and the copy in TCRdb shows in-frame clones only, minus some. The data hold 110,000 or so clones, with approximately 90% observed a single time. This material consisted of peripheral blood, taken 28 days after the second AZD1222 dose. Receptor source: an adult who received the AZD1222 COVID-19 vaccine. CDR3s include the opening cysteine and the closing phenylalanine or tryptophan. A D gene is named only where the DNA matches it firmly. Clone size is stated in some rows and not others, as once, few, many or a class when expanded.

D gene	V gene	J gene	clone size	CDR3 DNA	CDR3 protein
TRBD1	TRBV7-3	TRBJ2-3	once	TGTGCCAGCAGCTTATGGGGCCGGGGACAGGGGATGTTTTCCGATACGCAGTATTTT	CASSLWGRGQGMFSDTQYF
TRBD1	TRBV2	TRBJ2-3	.	TGTGCCAGCAGTCAAAGTGGGACAGGGGGGGTTGTTATGAGTGCGCAGTATTTT	CASSQSGTGGVVMSAQYF
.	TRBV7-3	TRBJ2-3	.	TGTGCCAGCAGCCCCCAGCCCTTAGAGGCCCTCAGCACAGATACGCAGTATTTT	CASSPQPLEALSTDTQYF
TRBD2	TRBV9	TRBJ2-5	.	TGTGCCAGCAGCGCAAGCGGGGGACTAGCGGGGCCCGGGGAGACCCAGTACTTC	CASSASGGLAGPGETQYF
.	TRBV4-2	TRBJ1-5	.	TGTGCCAGCAGCCCAGAACACGAATTCAATCAGCCCCAGCATTTT	CASSPEHEFNQPQHF
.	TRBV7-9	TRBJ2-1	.	TGTGCCAGCAGCTTATCCGATGCAGGGGATGAGCAGTTCTTC	CASSLSDAGDEQFF
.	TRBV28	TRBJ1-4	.	TGTGCCAGCAACCCTACCCCTCTAATTGAAAAACTGTTTTTT	CASNPTPLIEKLFF
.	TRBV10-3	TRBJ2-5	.	TGTGCCATCAGTGAGCCTAAAGGGAACCCAGCCATCCGCCAAGAGACCCAGTACTTC	CAISEPKGNPAIRQETQYF
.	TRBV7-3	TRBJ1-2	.	TGTGCCAGCAGCTTGAGTCCTATACCTAACTATGGCTACACCTTC	CASSLSPIPNYGYTF
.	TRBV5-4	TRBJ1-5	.	TGTGCCAGCAGCTTGGGGAATCAGCCCCAGCATTTT	CASSLGNQPQHF
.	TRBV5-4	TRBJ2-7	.	TGTGCCAGCAGCTTGGGGGAAAAGGTGGTGAAGGACTTC	CASSLGEKVVKDF
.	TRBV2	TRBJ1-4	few	TGTGCCAGCAGTCCAGAACAGGTGTCCCGCCGGTTT	CASSPEQVSRRF
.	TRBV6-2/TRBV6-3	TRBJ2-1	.	TGTGCCAGCAGTTACGGACTTGGCGGGATCTCCTACAATGAGCAGTTCTTC	CASSYGLGGISYNEQFF
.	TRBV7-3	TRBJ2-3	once	TGTGCCAGCAGCTTCACCCGGGGCGCTGGCACAGATACGCAGTATTTT	CASSFTRGAGTDTQYF
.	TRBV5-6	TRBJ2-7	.	TGTGCCAGCAGCCTTGACACGTCCTCCTACGAGCAGTACTTC	CASSLDTSSYEQYF
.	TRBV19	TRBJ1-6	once	TGTGCCAGTAAAACCGGGACGGAAAATTCACCCCTCCACTTT	CASKTGTENSPLHF
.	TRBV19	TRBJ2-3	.	TGTGCCAGTAGTATAGATCGTGGGGGGCCTCTCACAGATACGCAGTATTTT	CASSIDRGGPLTDTQYF
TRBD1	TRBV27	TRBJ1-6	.	TGTGCCAGCAGTGGAGACAGGGCACCAAGCTCCTATAATTCACCCCTCCACTTT	CASSGDRAPSSYNSPLHF
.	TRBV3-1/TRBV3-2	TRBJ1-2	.	TGTGCCAGCCGACCTCAGGGTTCCAACTATGGCTACACCTTC	CASRPQGSNYGYTF
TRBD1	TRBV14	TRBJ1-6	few	TGTGCCAGCAGCCAAGCCCACAGGGGGCACTCACCCCTCCACTTT	CASSQAHRGHSPLHF
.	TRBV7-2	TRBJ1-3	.	TGTGCCAGCAGCTTAGTTCCTCCGGGGTCGGGAAACACCATATATTTT	CASSLVPPGSGNTIYF
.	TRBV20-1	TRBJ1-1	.	TGCAGTGCTAGTAGGGGCCTAAAGGGTCGGGGAACTGAAGCTTTCTTT	CSASRGLKGRGTEAFF
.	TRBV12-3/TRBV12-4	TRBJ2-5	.	TGTGCCAGCAGTCCTACAGGGTTAGAGACCCAGTACTTC	CASSPTGLETQYF
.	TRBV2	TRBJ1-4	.	TGTGCCAGCAGTGAGGGGACTAATGAAAAACTGTTTTTT	CASSEGTNEKLFF
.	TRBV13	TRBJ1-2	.	TGTGCCAGCAGCTTAGACAGACACTATGGCTACACCTTC	CASSLDRHYGYTF
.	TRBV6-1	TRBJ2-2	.	TGTGCCAGCAGTGAATCTGTCGGGGAGCTGTTTTTT	CASSESVGELFF
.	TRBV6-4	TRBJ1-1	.	TGTGCCAGCAGTCCCACCGACAGACAGAACACTGAAGCTTTCTTT	CASSPTDRQNTEAFF
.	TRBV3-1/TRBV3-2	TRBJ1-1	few	TGTGCCAGCAGCCAAAATCGCCAACGGCAAGCTTTCTTT	CASSQNRQRQAFF
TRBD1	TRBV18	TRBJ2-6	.	TGTGCCAGCTCACGGGACAGGTCGAGCTCTGGGGCCAACGTCCTGACTTTC	CASSRDRSSSGANVLTF
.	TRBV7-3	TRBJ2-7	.	TGTGCCAGCAGCCCGACCGGGTTGGATTGGGCGGGATTGTCCAAGCAGTACTTC	CASSPTGLDWAGLSKQYF
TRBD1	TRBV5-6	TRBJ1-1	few	TGTGCCAGCAGCCCAACGGACAGGGAGGACACTGAAGCTTTCTTT	CASSPTDREDTEAFF
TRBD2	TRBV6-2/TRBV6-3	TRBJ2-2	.	TGTGCCAGCAGTTCCGGGACTAGCGAGACCGGGGAGCTGTTTTTT	CASSSGTSETGELFF
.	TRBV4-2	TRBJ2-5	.	TGTGCCAGCAGCCAAGAACTTCGCAGTACAGGGATACGCCAAGAGACCCAGTACTTC	CASSQELRSTGIRQETQYF
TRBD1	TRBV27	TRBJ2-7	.	TGTGCCAGCAGTTCTACCGGGACAGCTCCCTACGAGCAGTACTTC	CASSSTGTAPYEQYF